This T cell receptor beta chain emerged from a study of blood T cell repertoires in COVID-19. Turning to the study itself: In each case, the material was cDNA or gDNA derived from T cells, B-cell-depleted T cells, or PBMCs.

The germline CDR1 and CDR2 sequences are LNHDA and SQIVND (reference sequence). V was shortened by 7 bases and J by 3 bases, with 21 bases between the two germline ends. CDR3 length: 16 residues. In the study's own analysis: Estimated nucleated cell counts came from reference gene primer amplification. Generated by immunoSEQ multiplex PCR, the TCRdb table keeps only in-frame clones and is missing some. The DNA was the basis for D and trimming; V, J and clone size are from that table. The data show 25,000 to 35,000 clones, with around 90% seen just once and about 0.55% held by the top ten. The sequencing sample was made of peripheral blood. This chain links TRBV19 with TRBJ1-2; D might be TRBD1 (6 bases). The sequence was obtained from a woman aged 35 to 49 with active or convalescent COVID-19. Here the CDR3 DNA reads TGTGCCAGTAACCCGTACAGGGTTCGACAAGACTATGGCTACACCTTC. This sequence encodes CASNPYRVRQDYGYTF.